A selection of T cell receptor beta chains follows, all from one sample in a study of CD4+ T cells in melanoma. Libraries were prepared by immunoSEQ multiplex PCR; TCRdb keeps only in-frame clonotypes and omits some of them. The repertoire holds several thousand clones, 50% to 75% seen once, with roughly a fifth in the top ten. Sequenced sample: cells from a culture (not recorded whether cultured in vitro). The receptors derive from a human donor with melanoma. Each CDR3 is given without its conserved first and last residue.

V	J	CDR3
TRBV18	TRBJ1-6	ASSPQGPGGDSPLH
TRBV6-5	TRBJ1-5	ASSSTGNYNQPQH
TRBV29-1	TRBJ2-7	SVADGGYEQY
TRBV4-1	TRBJ2-7	ASSQDREWGQSSYEQY
TRBV5-8	TRBJ2-7	ASSFRQAGYEQY
TRBV6-5	TRBJ2-4	ASSYVGGAMNIQY
TRBV15	TRBJ1-1	ATSRDWDSLNTEAF
TRBV5-8	TRBJ2-1	ASSLLWDEQF
TRBV27	TRBJ1-2	ASSFMGLGGYT
TRBV5-4	TRBJ2-3	AGGTDTQY
TRBV5-6	TRBJ2-5	ASSSTLNQETQY
TRBV7-9	TRBJ2-7	ASSPGTGSYEQY
TRBV5-4	TRBJ1-1	ASSLAGHTNTEAF
TRBV7-8	TRBJ1-1	ASSLVGVGTEAF
TRBV7-3	TRBJ1-2	ASSLNGEGYT
TRBV3-1/TRBV3-2	TRBJ2-1	ASSQDLGLAGGNEQF
TRBV18	TRBJ2-3	ASSPLGSGYTDTQY